The clone carrying this TCR beta chain was detected only a few times. What it recognizes is unknown. The germline V gene encodes CDR1 SQVTM and CDR2 ANQGSEA. There are 14 residues in the CDR3. V was clipped by 0 bases and J by 3 bases; unmatched bases: 5. Approximately 510 ng RNA was reverse transcribed with alpha and beta constant-region primers. Using multiplexing indices, alpha and beta chain libraries were generated apart by chain-specific third strand synthesis. From the 5' RACE reads, TCRdb called clonotypes with MiXCR, one entry per CDR3 protein. The repertoire holds some 6,100 distinct CDR3 sequences, with less than 9.5% as singletons. Follow-up blood was drawn about 14 weeks, roughly three months, after antiretroviral therapy began. All unsorted peripheral T cells were captured because whole blood was used without fractionation. This record belongs to a study of HIV-infected patients and healthy controls. Study context: In most of the 16 patients, CD4 counts climbed slightly after three months but remained subnormal. Overall study findings and caveats: Compared with healthy controls, HIV-infected patients showed less CDR3 sharing between individuals.

The clonotype originates from an adult with HIV infection. The input for sequencing was blood, taken during antiretroviral therapy. This chain uses TRBV29-1 with TRBJ2-7; 7 bases are a match to TRBD2. The CDR3 DNA reads as TGCAGCGTTGAAGAGGGGGGGGGAAACTACGAGCAGTACTTC. As protein: CSVEEGGGNYEQYF.